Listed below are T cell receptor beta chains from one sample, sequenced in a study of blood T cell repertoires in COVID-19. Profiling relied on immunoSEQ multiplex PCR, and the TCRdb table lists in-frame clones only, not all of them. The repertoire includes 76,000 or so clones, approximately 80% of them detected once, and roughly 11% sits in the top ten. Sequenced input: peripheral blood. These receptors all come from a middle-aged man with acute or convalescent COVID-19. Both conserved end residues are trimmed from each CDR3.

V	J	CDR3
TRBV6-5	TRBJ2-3	ASSYSQASTDTQY
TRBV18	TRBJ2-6	ASSPLEAGANVLT
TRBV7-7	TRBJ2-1	ASSLASGRGNEQF
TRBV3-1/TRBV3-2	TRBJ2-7	ASSRTGQGPYEQY
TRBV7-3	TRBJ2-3	ASGTGSTDTQY
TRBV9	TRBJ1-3	ASSPRTEGNTIY
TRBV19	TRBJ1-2	ASSKLDFGTLNYGYT
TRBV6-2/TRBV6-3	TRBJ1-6	ASSREGAVTSPLH
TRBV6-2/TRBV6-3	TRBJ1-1	ASSRGGEFTEAF
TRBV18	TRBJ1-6	ASSNDRNNSPLH
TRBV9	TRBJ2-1	ASSVFGSNNEQF
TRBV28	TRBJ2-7	ASSLYRESS
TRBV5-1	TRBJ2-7	ASSLGQHPSNEQY
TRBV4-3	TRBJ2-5	ASSQDLRGLETQY
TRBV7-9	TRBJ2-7	ASSLGVGGQVQY
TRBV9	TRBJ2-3	ASSVVQGSPDTQY
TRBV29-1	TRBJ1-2	SATGGRGYGYT
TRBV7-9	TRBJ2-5	ASSSTSGRAVETQY
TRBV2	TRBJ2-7	ASSATGGGGHEQY
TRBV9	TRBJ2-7	ASTPHMEQAEQY
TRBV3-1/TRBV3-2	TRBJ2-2	ASSPNTGELF
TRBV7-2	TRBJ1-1	ASSLNRVPEAF
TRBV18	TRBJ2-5	ASSPSGQETQY
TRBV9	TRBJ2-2	ASSKGLAGEGTGELF
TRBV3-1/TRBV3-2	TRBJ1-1	ASSQESGGLNTEAF
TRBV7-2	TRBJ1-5	ASSLYMTGKNQPQH
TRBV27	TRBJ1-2	ASSSDRNYGYT
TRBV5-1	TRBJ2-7	ASSIREYRSYEQY
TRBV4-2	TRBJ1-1	ASSQGSGQGNTEAF
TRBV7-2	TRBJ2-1	ASSSAREVWNEQF
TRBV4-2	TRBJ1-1	ASSQAGDTEAF
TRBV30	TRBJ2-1	AWGRTSATYGEQF
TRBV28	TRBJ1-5	ASNLIGPPQGDQPQH
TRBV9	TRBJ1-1	ASSSGLNTEAF
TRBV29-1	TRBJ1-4	SVLRQGVGEKLF
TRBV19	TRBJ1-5	ASRGTGGFGNQPQH
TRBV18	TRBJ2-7	ASAAASYEQY
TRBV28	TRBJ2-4	ASSPVWGENIQY
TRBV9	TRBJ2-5	ASSIDPMNRGETQY
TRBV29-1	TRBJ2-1	SVDNRARYNEQF